The 23 T cell receptor beta chains in this list originate from one sample, sequenced in a study of blood T cell repertoires in COVID-19 (dated by TCRdb to about 2020). The library was prepared using the immunoSEQ multiplex PCR assay. Here the immuneACCESS table is served through TCRdb, limited to in-frame sequences with V and J called. Missing clones are a known gap in these copies; in checked studies unresolved V genes cover under half, and the rest lacks a known reason. The sample has 100,000 to 150,000 clones on record, about nine tenths of them singletons. Over 10% of the sample rests with the top ten. The sample comprised peripheral blood. The source is a woman in her 70s with COVID-19, enrolled during active disease.

CDR3 region: CASSMRGRLAGEFTDTQYF. The DNA for the CDR3 is TGTGCCAGTAGTATGAGAGGCAGACTAGCGGGGGAGTTCACAGATACGCAGTATTTT. This sequence joins TRBV19 and TRBJ2-3, with 12 nucleotides matching TRBD2. V shed 3 bases and J 2 bases; nucleotides not matched to a gene: 12. Germline values: CDR1 LNHDA, CDR2 SQIVND (reference sequence). The CDR3 totals 19 residues.

The chain has TRBV27 and TRBJ2-1, with TRBD1 identical over 10 bases. With 4 bases clipped from V and 9 bases from J, the junction kept 12 bases outside the gene matches. CDR3 length: 16 amino acids. Germline loops: CDR1 MNHEY, CDR2 SMNVEV (reference sequence). The CDR3 DNA follows: TGTGCCAGCAGTTCCACCGGGACAGGGGTTCTCGGTGAGCAGTTCTTC. Amino acids: CASSSTGTGVLGEQFF.

This sequence joins TRBV4-1 and TRBJ1-5; the D is unclear. Looked up from germline, CDR1 is MGHRA and CDR2 is YSYEKL. This CDR3 is 15 amino acids long. Between the trimmed V and J ends, which lost 0 bases and 2 bases, there was a span of 8 bases. The CDR3 DNA reads as TGCGCCAGCAGCCAAGATCCCCAGGGCAATCAGCCCCAGCATTTT. Translating gives CASSQDPQGNQPQHF.

This chain joins TRBV19 and TRBJ1-2, with 7 bases identical to TRBD1. The J segment lost 3 bases and the V segment lost 3 bases, leaving 4 bases of the junction unmatched. CDR3 length equals 14 residues. Germline V gene lookup returns CDR1 LNHDA and CDR2 SQIVND (reference sequence). CDR3 region: CASSMGDRDYGYTF. The CDR3 DNA sequence: TGTGCCAGTAGTATGGGTGACAGGGACTATGGCTACACCTTC. Full variable domain (missing parts from reference TRBV19 and TRBJ1-2): DGGITQSPKYLFRKEGQNVTLSCEQNLNHDAMYWYRQDPGQGLRLIYYSQIVNDFQKGDIAEGYSVSREKKESFPLTVTSAQKNPTAFYLCASSMGDRDYGYTFGSGTRLTVV.

The rearrangement uses TRBV5-1 and TRBJ2-1; 7 bases match TRBD1. The J segment lost 12 bases and the V segment lost 5 bases, leaving 17 bases of the junction unmatched. CDR3 length: 15 amino acids. The germline gives CDR1 SGHRS, CDR2 YFSETQ. CDR3 DNA: TGCGCCAGCAGACTTGGGACAGAACGGGGACAAGGGCAGTTCTTC. The encoded protein is CASRLGTERGQGQFF.

The rearrangement links TRBV10-3 to TRBJ2-2; no firm D call. This CDR3 has 14 amino acids. The V gene's germline CDR1 is ENHRY and CDR2 SYGVKD. V dropped 0 bases and J dropped 1 base, with 3 bases sitting between them. The chain's CDR3 is CAISESRNTGELFF. The CDR3 coding sequence is TGTGCCATCAGTGAGTCTCGGAACACCGGGGAGCTGTTTTTT.

A note on this clone: Its ends do not fully match the called genes, so a read error is possible. V is TRBV6-1 and J is TRBJ2-7; D is undetermined. The CDR3 length is 13 residues. Germline V gene sequence: CDR1 MNHNS, CDR2 SASEGT. The CDR3 reads CASSEAPLYGQYF. As DNA, the CDR3 is TGTGCCAGCAGTGAAGCGCCTCTTTACGGGCAGTACTTC.

The rearrangement uses TRBV5-1 and TRBJ2-5; 10 bases map to TRBD1. The length of the CDR3 is 17 residues. V shed 0 bases, J shed 2 bases, and the junction held 7 bases outside the gene matches. Germline values: CDR1 SGHRS, CDR2 YFSETQ. The CDR3, as DNA: TGCGCCAGCAGCTTGGAGGGGACAGGGGAGCCACAAGAGACCCAGTACTTC. It encodes CASSLEGTGEPQETQYF.

The chain has TRBV5-1 and TRBJ1-1; possible D gene TRBD1, 5 bases. This CDR3 is 14 amino acids long. The germline V gene has CDR1 SGHRS and CDR2 YFSETQ. V was cut by 5 bases and J by 5 bases, with 16 bases left in between. For the CDR3, the DNA is TGCGCCAGCAGTTGGGACGGCGGGGGAACTGAAGCTTTCTTT. As protein: CASSWDGGGTEAFF.

V gene TRBV5-1 combines with J gene TRBJ1-2, with D possibly being TRBD1 (6 bases). The CDR3 runs to 15 residues. The V end was cut by 3 bases, the J end by 4 bases, with 16 bases between. Germline loops: CDR1 SGHRS, CDR2 YFSETQ. The CDR3 reads CASSSGRGAGYGYTF. CDR3 in DNA: TGCGCCAGCAGCTCGGGCCGGGGGGCTGGCTATGGCTACACCTTC.

The CDR3 DNA reads as TGTGCCATTCCGGGACAGCACTATGGCTACACCTTC. Its translation: CAIPGQHYGYTF. The chain links TRBV6-5 to TRBJ1-2; 7 bases map to TRBD1. The CDR3 extends over 12 amino acids. The germline V gene has CDR1 MNHEY and CDR2 SVGAGI. Germline trimming cut 10 bases from V and 3 bases from J; bases unmatched to any gene: 5.

This rearrangement joins TRBV3-1 (or the pseudogene TRBV3-2) to TRBJ2-7; 10 nucleotides agree with TRBD1. The CDR3 totals 15 residues. Germline V CDR1 and CDR2: LGHDT, YNNKEL (reference sequence). The J segment lost 5 bases and the V segment lost 6 bases, leaving 10 bases of the junction unmatched. The CDR3, as DNA: TGTGCCAGCAGTCAAACGGGACAGGGGATCCACGAGCAGTACTTC. Protein: CASSQTGQGIHEQYF.

The chain is built from TRBV29-1 and TRBJ2-1; tentatively, D is TRBD1 (5 bases). This CDR3 is built from 16 residues. The germline V gene has CDR1 SQVTM and CDR2 ANQGSEA. V was trimmed by 3 bases and J by 5 bases, leaving 20 bases between them. The CDR3 bases are TGCAGCGTTGATGGGGCAGGGCCCAAACAGAACAATGAGCAGTTCTTC. Its protein product is CSVDGAGPKQNNEQFF.

The rearrangement links TRBV5-1 to TRBJ2-7, with unresolved D. The ends were cut back, 4 bases at V and 4 bases at J, with 15 bases in the middle. CDR3 length: 14 residues. Germline V gene sequence: CDR1 SGHRS, CDR2 YFSETQ. The CDR3 here is CASSMDLIPYEQYF. The CDR3 DNA sequence: TGCGCCAGCAGCATGGACCTAATCCCTTACGAGCAGTACTTC.

The rearrangement links TRBV24-1 to TRBJ2-5, with 9 bases identical to TRBD1. Germline V gives CDR1 KGHDR, CDR2 SFDVKD. The junction had 8 bases not matched to a gene; V was cut back by 0 bases and J by 7 bases. This CDR3 spans 16 amino acids. The CDR3 sequence is CATSDLARTGVGTQYF. For the CDR3, the DNA is TGTGCCACCAGTGATTTGGCTAGGACAGGGGTTGGGACCCAGTACTTC.

The J gene is TRBJ2-7, the V gene TRBV24-1, with 8 bases lining up with TRBD1. This CDR3 spans 13 amino acids. Germline CDR1 reads KGHDR; CDR2 reads SFDVKD. After removal of 10 bases from V and 5 bases from J, the junction contained 9 bases not matched to a gene. The CDR3 region has the DNA TGTGCCACATTCGGGACAGGAGGAGACGAGCAGTACTTC. Translation: CATFGTGGDEQYF.

The DNA of the CDR3 is TGTGCCACCAGTGACAGGGGGAGAGAGACCCAGTACTTC. It specifies CATSDRGRETQYF. This chain uses TRBV24-1 with TRBJ2-5, with 7 bases that match TRBD1. The CDR3 is 13 amino acids. Trimming took 4 bases from V and 4 from J; bases not matched to a gene: 2. Germline V gene sequence: CDR1 KGHDR, CDR2 SFDVKD.

With regard to this clone: The same CDR3 is also encoded by other DNA sequences in this sample. The chain couples TRBV19 to TRBJ1-1; 8 positions agree with TRBD1. CDR3 size: 14 residues. With V trimmed by 2 bases and J by 4 bases, 3 bases remained unmatched. CDR1 and CDR2 (germline): LNHDA, SQIVND (reference sequence). This chain's CDR3 is CASSIQGAGTEAFF. CDR3 DNA: TGTGCCAGTAGTATACAGGGGGCGGGCACTGAAGCTTTCTTT. The full variable domain, completed using reference TRBV19 and TRBJ1-1, is DGGITQSPKYLFRKEGQNVTLSCEQNLNHDAMYWYRQDPGQGLRLIYYSQIVNDFQKGDIAEGYSVSREKKESFPLTVTSAQKNPTAFYLCASSIQGAGTEAFFGQGTRLTVV.

This rearrangement joins TRBV19 to TRBJ2-7, with 8 bases identical to TRBD1. Germline V gene sequence: CDR1 LNHDA, CDR2 SQIVND (reference sequence). The CDR3 is made up of 15 amino acids. The ends lost 5 bases at V and 4 bases at J; junction bases unmatched: 10. This CDR3 is CASSARTGTMYEQYF. The CDR3 coding sequence is TGTGCCAGTAGTGCCCGGACAGGGACGATGTACGAGCAGTACTTC.

This chain links TRBV5-1 with TRBJ2-7, with TRBD1 as a possible D gene (5 bases). The V gene's germline CDR1 is SGHRS and CDR2 YFSETQ. This CDR3 has 12 amino acids. V was clipped by 3 bases and J by 5 bases, with 9 bases between them. CDR3 in amino acids: CASSSGSNEQYF. The CDR3 DNA is TGCGCCAGCAGCTCAGGGTCGAACGAGCAGTACTTC. Full variable domain (missing parts from reference TRBV5-1 and TRBJ2-7): KAGVTQTPRYLIKTRGQQVTLSCSPISGHRSVSWYQQTPGQGLQFLFEYFSETQRNKGNFPGRFSGRQFSNSRSEMNVSTLELGDSALYLCASSSGSNEQYFGPGTRLTVT.

For the CDR3, the DNA is TGTGCCAGCAGCCTTTATAGCGGGGGCTACGAGCAGTACTTC. Translating it yields CASSLYSGGYEQYF. V usage is TRBV14 and J usage is TRBJ2-7; 9 nucleotides line up with TRBD2. V shed 4 bases and J 3 bases; nucleotides not matched to a gene: 4. In germline, CDR1 is SGHDN, CDR2 FVKESK. The CDR3 length is 14 residues.

The rearrangement links TRBV28 to TRBJ1-1; 8 positions agree with TRBD1. Germline V lookup: CDR1 MDHEN, CDR2 SYDVKM. The V and J ends lost 6 bases and 3 bases, in that order; junction bases with no gene match: 6. The CDR3 totals 14 residues. This CDR3 reads CASRTTGVYTEAFF. As DNA, the CDR3 is TGTGCCAGCAGGACGACAGGGGTCTACACTGAAGCTTTCTTT. Drawing the rest from reference TRBV28 and TRBJ1-1, the complete variable domain is DVKVTQSSRYLVKRTGEKVFLECVQDMDHENMFWYRQDPGLGLRLIYFSYDVKMKEKGDIPEGYSVSREKKERFSLILESASTNQTSMYLCASRTTGVYTEAFFGQGTRLTVV.

The CDR3 DNA reads TGTGCCAGCAGTTATCCAGGGATGGAGACCCAGTACTTC. It codes for CASSYPGMETQYF. This chain uses TRBV2 with TRBJ2-5; D might be TRBD1 (5 bases). Per the germline V gene, CDR1 is SNHLY and CDR2 is FYNNEI. Trimming took off 5 bases at V and 5 bases at J, with 12 bases between the two ends. The CDR3 sequence is 13 residues long.